The 9 T cell receptor beta chains presented below share a single source sample, sequenced in a study of tumor-infiltrating lymphocytes in primary liver carcinoma. Scientists recovered RNA and DNA together from roughly 21-30 mg of unsorted bulk tissue. From roughly 500 ng total RNA, TCR beta cDNA was generated with a primer in the constant region. Nested multiplex PCR, run for three rounds with slightly modified ARM-PCR, yielded TCR beta libraries. The first two PCR rounds, roughly 11 cycles each, used TRBV1-TRBV30 forward primers and a C-beta reverse primer. MiXCR, run by TCRdb on the multiplex PCR reads, gives a single entry per CDR3 protein. The sample carries 70,000 to 85,000 distinct CDR3 sequences, 71% recorded once. The specimen was liver tumor tissue from sampling region 4. Subset indicated: tumor region T4, right-lateral pole. Source of these receptors: a woman aged 55-69 years with primary liver carcinoma and hepatitis B virus infection.

Details on this clonotype: The junction differs from germline at one of its ends, possibly a read error. This chain links TRBV14 with TRBJ2-7, with D maybe TRBD2 (5 bases). Germline lookup yields CDR1 SGHDN and CDR2 FVKESK. CDR3 size: 13 residues. The CDR3, as DNA: TGTGTCAGCAGCCAACTAGTGGGAGCAGGGCAGTACTTC. Its protein product is CVSSQLVGAGQYF.

Worth noting for this clonotype: At one of its ends the junction is not consistent with the germline gene, which may arise from a read error. The J gene is TRBJ1-2, the V gene TRBV6-6, with D uncertain. Germline V gene lookup returns CDR1 MNHNY and CDR2 SVGAGI (reference sequence). The CDR3 sequence is 15 residues long. As DNA, the CDR3 is TGTGCCAGCAGCCACGGACCCCGAGACGGTTATGGCTACGCCTTC. The encoded protein is CASSHGPRDGYGYAF.

Concerning this clonotype itself: Germline and junction disagree at one end, which may indicate a read error. The V and J genes are TRBV29-1 and TRBJ1-2; 8 bases are shared with TRBD1. CDR1 is SQVTM and CDR2 is ANQGSEA in the germline V gene. This CDR3 has 12 residues. The CDR3 sequence: CSGGTGDLSPVF. CDR3 sequence (DNA): TGCAGCGGGGGGACAGGTGACCTATCACCCGTCTTC.

As to this clonotype: The final CDR3 position lacks the conserved phenylalanine or tryptophan, pointing to a likely read error. No DNA is shown, since the ends of the CDR3 on it are uncertain; the CDR3 is the one TCRdb lists. The chain is built from TRBV29-1 and TRBJ2-1; TRBD1 is the table's D call and was not checked against the DNA. Germline V CDR1 and CDR2: SQVTM, ANQGSEA. The CDR3 is 14 residues long, counting both termini. CDR3 sequence reads: CSLSTGVSYNEQFV.

This rearrangement joins TRBV5-1 to TRBJ2-7; D ambiguous. The CDR3 spans 15 residues. Germline lookup yields CDR1 SGHRS and CDR2 YFSETQ. V was trimmed by 0 bases and J by 2 bases, leaving 12 bases between them. The CDR3 coding sequence is TGCGCCAGCAGCTTGGGTGTTTCAGAGACCTACGAGCAGTACTTC. This codes for CASSLGVSETYEQYF.

The sample holds many counts of this clonotype. The chain combines TRBV18 with TRBJ2-2; possibly TRBD1 for D (6 bases). V dropped 0 bases and J dropped 0 bases, with 8 bases sitting between them. Germline CDR1 KGHSH, CDR2 LQKENI. This CDR3 contains 16 residues. The CDR3 sequence: CASSPPAGANTGELFF. The CDR3 nucleotides are TGTGCCAGCTCACCACCGGCAGGGGCGAACACCGGGGAGCTGTTTTTT.

V and J are TRBV5-1 and TRBJ2-7; D might be TRBD2 (5 bases). Per the germline V gene, CDR1 is SGHRS and CDR2 is YFSETQ. CDR3 length: 12 amino acids. Trimming left V 2 bases short and J 9 bases short, with 12 bases between. CDR3 amino acids: CASSFWGDGQYF. The CDR3 DNA sequence: TGCGCCAGCAGCTTCTGGGGAGACGGGCAGTACTTC.

On this clonotype itself: Relative to the germline gene, one junction end is altered; a read error may explain this. This sequence joins TRBV6-1 and TRBJ2-7, with D unclear. In germline, CDR1 is MNHNS, CDR2 SASEGT. The CDR3 is 14 amino acids. This CDR3 reads CVSSEAFEGHEQYF. In DNA form, the CDR3 reads TGTGTCAGCAGTGAAGCTTTCGAAGGGCACGAGCAGTACTTC.

This clonotype was seen at least ten times. The J gene is TRBJ1-2, the V gene TRBV6-1, with D possibly matching TRBD1 (6 bases). The CDR3 has 14 amino acids. The germline CDR1 and CDR2 sequences are MNHNS and SASEGT. V was clipped by 2 bases and J by 4 bases, with 11 bases between them. The CDR3 loop is CASSEIGGGYGYTF. For the CDR3, the DNA is TGTGCCAGCAGTGAAATTGGGGGCGGCTATGGCTACACCTTC.